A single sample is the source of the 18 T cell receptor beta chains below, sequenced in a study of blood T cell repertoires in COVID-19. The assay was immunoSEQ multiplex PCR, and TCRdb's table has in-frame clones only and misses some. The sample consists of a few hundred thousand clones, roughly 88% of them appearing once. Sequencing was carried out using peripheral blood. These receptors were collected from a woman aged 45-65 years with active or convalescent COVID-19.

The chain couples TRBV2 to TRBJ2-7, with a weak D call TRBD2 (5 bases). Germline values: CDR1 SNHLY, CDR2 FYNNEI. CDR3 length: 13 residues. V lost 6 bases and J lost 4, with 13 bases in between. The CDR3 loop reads CASSQVEGYEQYF. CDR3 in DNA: TGTGCCAGCAGCCAAGTCGAGGGTTACGAGCAGTACTTC.

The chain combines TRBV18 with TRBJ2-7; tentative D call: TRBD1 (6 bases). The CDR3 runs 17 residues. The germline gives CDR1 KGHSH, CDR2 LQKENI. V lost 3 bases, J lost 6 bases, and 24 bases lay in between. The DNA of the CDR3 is TGTGCCAGCTCACCCTACGCTCCGGGACAAGTCGATCGCGAGCAGTACTTC. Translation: CASSPYAPGQVDREQYF.

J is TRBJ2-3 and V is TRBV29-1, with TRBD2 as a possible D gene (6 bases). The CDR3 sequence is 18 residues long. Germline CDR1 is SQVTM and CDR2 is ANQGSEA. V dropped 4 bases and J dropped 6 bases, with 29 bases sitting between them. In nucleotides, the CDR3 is TGCAGCGTTGGGCGGGGCCACCCAGGTTCGGCTTACCAGGATACGCAGTATTTT. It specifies CSVGRGHPGSAYQDTQYF.

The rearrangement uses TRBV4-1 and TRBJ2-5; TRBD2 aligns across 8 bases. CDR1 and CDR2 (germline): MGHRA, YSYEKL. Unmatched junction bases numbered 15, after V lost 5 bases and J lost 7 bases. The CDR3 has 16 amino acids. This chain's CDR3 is CASSKRNGGAPGTQYF. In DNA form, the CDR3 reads TGCGCCAGCAGCAAGAGGAACGGGGGGGCCCCTGGGACCCAGTACTTC.

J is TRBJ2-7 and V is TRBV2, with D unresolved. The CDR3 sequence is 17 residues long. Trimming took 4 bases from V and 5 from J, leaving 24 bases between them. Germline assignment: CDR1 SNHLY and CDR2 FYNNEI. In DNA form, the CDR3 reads TGTGCCAGCAGTGGCCCGCGAACAGCAGATGGAAAGAACGAGCAGTACTTC. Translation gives CASSGPRTADGKNEQYF.

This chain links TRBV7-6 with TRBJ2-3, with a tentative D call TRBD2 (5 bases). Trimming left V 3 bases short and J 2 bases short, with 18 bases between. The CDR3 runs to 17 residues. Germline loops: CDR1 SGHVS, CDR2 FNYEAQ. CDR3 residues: CASSLGAGAFDTDTQYF. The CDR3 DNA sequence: TGTGCCAGCAGCTTGGGCGCGGGCGCCTTTGACACAGATACGCAGTATTTT.

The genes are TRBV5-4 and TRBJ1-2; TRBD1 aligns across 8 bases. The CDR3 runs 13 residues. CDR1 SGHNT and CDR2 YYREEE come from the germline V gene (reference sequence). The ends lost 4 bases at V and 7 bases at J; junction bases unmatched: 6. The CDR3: CASSPGQGFGYTF. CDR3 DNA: TGTGCCAGCAGCCCCGGACAGGGCTTTGGCTACACCTTC.

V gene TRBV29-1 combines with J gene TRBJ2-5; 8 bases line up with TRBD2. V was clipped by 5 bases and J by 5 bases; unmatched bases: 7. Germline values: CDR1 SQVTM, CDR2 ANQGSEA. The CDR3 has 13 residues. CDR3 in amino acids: CSVTSGGGETQYF. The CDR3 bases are TGCAGCGTTACCTCCGGCGGGGGGGAGACCCAGTACTTC.

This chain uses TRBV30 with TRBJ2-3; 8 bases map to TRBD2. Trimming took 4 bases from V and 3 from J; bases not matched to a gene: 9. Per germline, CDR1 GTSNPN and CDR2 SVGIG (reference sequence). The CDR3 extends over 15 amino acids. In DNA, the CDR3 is TGTGCCTGGACACCTGGGGCGGGGGGAACAGATACGCAGTATTTT. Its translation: CAWTPGAGGTDTQYF.

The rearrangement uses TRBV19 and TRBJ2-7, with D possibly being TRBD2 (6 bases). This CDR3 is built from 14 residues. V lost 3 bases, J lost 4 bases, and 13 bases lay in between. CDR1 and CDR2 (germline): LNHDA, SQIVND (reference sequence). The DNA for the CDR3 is TGTGCCAGTAGTATTCGGGAAGGAGGGTACGAGCAGTACTTC. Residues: CASSIREGGYEQYF.

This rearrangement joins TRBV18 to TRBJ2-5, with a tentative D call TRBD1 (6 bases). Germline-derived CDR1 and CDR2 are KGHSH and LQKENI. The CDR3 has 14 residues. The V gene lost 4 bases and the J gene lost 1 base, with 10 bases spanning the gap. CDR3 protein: CASSLTGIQETQYF. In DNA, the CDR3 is TGTGCCAGCTCACTAACAGGGATCCAAGAGACCCAGTACTTC.

The CDR3 nucleotides are TGTGCCACCAGTGACCGGCGGGATTACACAGATACGCAGTATTTT. It specifies CATSDRRDYTDTQYF. The V and J genes are TRBV24-1 and TRBJ2-3; tentatively, D is TRBD2 (6 bases). CDR3 length: 15 amino acids. Per germline, CDR1 KGHDR and CDR2 SFDVKD. Trimming removed 4 bases at V and 2 bases at J, with 12 bases between.

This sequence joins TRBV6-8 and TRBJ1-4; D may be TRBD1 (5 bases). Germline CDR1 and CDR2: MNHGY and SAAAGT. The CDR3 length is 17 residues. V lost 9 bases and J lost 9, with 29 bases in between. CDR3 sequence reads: CARHQGLISIGNKKLFF. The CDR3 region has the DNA TGTGCCAGACACCAGGGCTTAATTTCTATAGGGAATAAAAAACTGTTTTTT.

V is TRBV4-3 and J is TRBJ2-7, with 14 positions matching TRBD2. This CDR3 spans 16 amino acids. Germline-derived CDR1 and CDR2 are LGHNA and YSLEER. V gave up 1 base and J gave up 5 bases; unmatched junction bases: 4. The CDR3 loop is CASSQGLAGGQDEQYF. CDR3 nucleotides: TGCGCCAGCAGCCAAGGACTAGCGGGAGGGCAAGACGAGCAGTACTTC.

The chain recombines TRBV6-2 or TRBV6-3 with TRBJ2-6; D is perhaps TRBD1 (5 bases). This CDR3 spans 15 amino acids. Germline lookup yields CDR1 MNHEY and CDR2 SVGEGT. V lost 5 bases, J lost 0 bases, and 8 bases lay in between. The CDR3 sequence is CASSPQDSGANVLTF. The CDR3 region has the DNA TGTGCCAGCAGTCCACAGGACTCTGGGGCCAACGTCCTGACTTTC.

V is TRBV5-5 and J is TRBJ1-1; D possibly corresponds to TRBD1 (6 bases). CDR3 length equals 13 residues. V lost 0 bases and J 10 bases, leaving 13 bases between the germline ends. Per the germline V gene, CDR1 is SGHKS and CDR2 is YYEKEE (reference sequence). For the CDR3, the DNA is TGTGCCAGCAGCTTGGGGGTACAGGGTGGAGCTTTCTTT. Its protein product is CASSLGVQGGAFF.

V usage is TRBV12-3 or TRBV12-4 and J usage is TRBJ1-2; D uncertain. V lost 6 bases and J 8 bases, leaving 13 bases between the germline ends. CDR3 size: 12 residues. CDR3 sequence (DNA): TGTGCCAGCAGCCCCCTAGCGGTCGGCTACACCTTC. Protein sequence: CASSPLAVGYTF.

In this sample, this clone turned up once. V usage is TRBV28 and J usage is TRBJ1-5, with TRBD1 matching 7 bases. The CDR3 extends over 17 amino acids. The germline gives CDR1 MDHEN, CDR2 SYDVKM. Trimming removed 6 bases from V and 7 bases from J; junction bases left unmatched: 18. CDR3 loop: CASRPRSETGVGQPQHF. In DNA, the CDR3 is TGTGCCAGCAGGCCGCGGAGCGAAACAGGGGTCGGCCAGCCCCAGCATTTT.